This TCR beta chain was documented in a study of T cell changes during pregnancy in multiple sclerosis. Trimming removed 0 bases at V and 2 bases at J, with 14 bases between. The CDR3 is 16 amino acids. CDR1 is SGDLS, CDR2 YYNGEE, per germline. Using immunoSEQ multiplex PCR, the repertoire was profiled, and TCRdb retains in-frame clones only, with some absent. The repertoire holds tens of thousands of clones, around 92% seen once, with about 2% in the top ten. The sample in question was peripheral blood, obtained after pregnancy. The origin of this receptor is a female donor with multiple sclerosis, enrolled in a pregnancy study. V usage is TRBV9 and J usage is TRBJ2-5; a possible D gene is TRBD2 (5 bases). The DNA of the CDR3 is TGTGCCAGCAGCGTAGGGTGGAGGACGTCTCAAGAGACCCAGTACTTC. It specifies CASSVGWRTSQETQYF.